Sequencing of this TCR beta chain was carried out in a study of blood T cell repertoires in COVID-19. Sequencing was performed with immunoSEQ multiplex PCR; in TCRdb, only in-frame clones are kept and a portion is missing. The profile covers about 200,000 clones, with around 80% appearing a single time and roughly 8% taken by the ten largest. Germline V CDR1 and CDR2: MNHEY, SVGEGT. The CDR3 consists of 18 residues. Trimming took 2 bases from V and 4 from J; bases not matched to a gene: 7. In its sample, this clone was seen a few times. This TCR was sampled from a woman aged 45 to 65 with acute or convalescent COVID-19. The rearrangement links TRBV6-2 or TRBV6-3 to TRBJ2-1, with 14 positions matching TRBD2. Sequenced input: peripheral blood. The CDR3 region is CASSYGTSGRDSYNEQFF. The CDR3 DNA reads as TGTGCCAGCAGTTACGGGACTAGCGGGAGAGACTCTTACAATGAGCAGTTCTTC.